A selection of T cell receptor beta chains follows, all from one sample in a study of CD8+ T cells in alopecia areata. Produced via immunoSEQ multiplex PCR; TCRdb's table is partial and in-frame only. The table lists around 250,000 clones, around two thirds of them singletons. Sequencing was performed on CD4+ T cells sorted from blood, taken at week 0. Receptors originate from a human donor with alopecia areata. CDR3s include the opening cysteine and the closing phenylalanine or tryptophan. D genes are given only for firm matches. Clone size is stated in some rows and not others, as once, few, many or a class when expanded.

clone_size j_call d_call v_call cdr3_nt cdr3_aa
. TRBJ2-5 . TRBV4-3 TGCGCCAGCAGCCAAGATACCGGGGGCGAGAGTGAGACCCAGTACTTC CASSQDTGGESETQYF
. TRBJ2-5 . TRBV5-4 TGTGCCAGCAGCTTGGACAGACAAGAGACCCAGTACTTC CASSLDRQETQYF
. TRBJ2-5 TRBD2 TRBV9 TGTGCCAGCAGCGCGGGACTAGCGGTGGAGACCCAGTACTTC CASSAGLAVETQYF
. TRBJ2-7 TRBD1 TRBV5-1 TGCGCCAGCAGCACCGGACAGGGAAGACAGTACTTC CASSTGQGRQYF
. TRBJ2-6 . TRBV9 TGTGCCAGCAGCGTAGAGGGAAGGGCTGGGGCCAACGTCCTGACTTTC CASSVEGRAGANVLTF
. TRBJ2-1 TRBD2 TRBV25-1 TGTGCCAGCACCGGACTAGCGGGGGAATCCTACAATGAGCAGTTCTTC CASTGLAGESYNEQFF
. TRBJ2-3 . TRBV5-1 TGCGCCAGCAGCTTGGTTCGGGGTCGAGATACGCAGTATTTT CASSLVRGRDTQYF
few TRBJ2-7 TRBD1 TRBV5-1 TGCGCCAGCAGCCCGATTGGACAGGCCTACGAGCAGTACTTC CASSPIGQAYEQYF
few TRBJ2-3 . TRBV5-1 TGCGCCAGCAGCTTTGACAGTGCAGATACGCAGTATTTT CASSFDSADTQYF
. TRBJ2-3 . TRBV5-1 TGCGCCAGCAGCTTGACTAGCACAGATACGCAGTATTTT CASSLTSTDTQYF
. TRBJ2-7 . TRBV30 TGTGCCTGGAGTGGGGCTAGAGGGCCTCGGGAGCAGTACTTC CAWSGARGPREQYF
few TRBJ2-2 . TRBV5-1 TGCGCCAGCAGCCCCGGACGGAGAGCGAACACCGGGGAGCTGTTTTTT CASSPGRRANTGELFF
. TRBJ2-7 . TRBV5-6 TGTGCCAGCAGCCTAGGGGGGGCGAGCTCCTACGAGCAGTACTTC CASSLGGASSYEQYF
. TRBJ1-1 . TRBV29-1 TGCAGCGCGGCCGGGACACGCGGTTACATGAACACTGAAGCTTTCTTT CSAAGTRGYMNTEAFF
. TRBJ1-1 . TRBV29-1 TGCAGCGTTTCTCTTCGGGGGTACACTGAAGCTTTCTTT CSVSLRGYTEAFF
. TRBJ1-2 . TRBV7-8 TGTGCCAGCAGCGACCGCAGGGTACAGGGCTATGGCTACACCTTC CASSDRRVQGYGYTF
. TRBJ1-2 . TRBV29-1 TGCAGCGTTGCGGTCTCTAACTATGGCTACACCTTC CSVAVSNYGYTF
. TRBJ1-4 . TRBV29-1 TGCAGCGTTGTGGGGATGGATGAAAAACTGTTTTTT CSVVGMDEKLFF
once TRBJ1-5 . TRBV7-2 TGTGCCAGCAGCTTAGACCCAGGTGTCTTCGGTTTGGATTTT CASSLDPGVFGLDF
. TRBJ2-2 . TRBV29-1 TGCAGCGTCGGCAGTTCCCTGTCCGGGGAGCTGTTTTTT CSVGSSLSGELFF
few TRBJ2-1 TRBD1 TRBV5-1 TGCGCCAGCAGAAGGGACAGCACCTCCTACAATGAGCAGTTCTTC CASRRDSTSYNEQFF
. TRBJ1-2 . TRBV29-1 TGCAGCGTTGCGATGGACAGCTATGACTATGGCTACACCTTC CSVAMDSYDYGYTF
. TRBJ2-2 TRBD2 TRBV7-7 TGTGCTAGCAGCCCCCGTGCTTTAGCGGGGGGGAACACCGGGGAGCTGTTTTTT CASSPRALAGGNTGELFF
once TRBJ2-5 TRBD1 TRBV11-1 TGTGCCAGCAGCTTAGTGGCAGGGGGATTAGGGCGGAAAGAGACCCAGTACTTC CASSLVAGGLGRKETQYF
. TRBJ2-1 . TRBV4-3 TGCGCCAGCAGCCAAGACGCCGGGACGGTTGACTACAATGAGCAGTTCTTC CASSQDAGTVDYNEQFF
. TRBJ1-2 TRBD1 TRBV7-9 TGTGCCAGCAGCTTAGCGTCGGGGACAGGGGACTATGGCTACACCTTC CASSLASGTGDYGYTF
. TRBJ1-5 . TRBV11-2 TGTGCCAGCAGCTCCACAGGGTGGAATCAGCCCCAGCATTTT CASSSTGWNQPQHF
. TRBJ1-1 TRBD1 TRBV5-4 TGTGCCAGCAGCTTTGGGACAGGGACCACTGAAGCTTTCTTT CASSFGTGTTEAFF
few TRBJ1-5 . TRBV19 TGTGCCAGTAATGTCAGGGGAGTCAATCAGCCCCAGCATTTT CASNVRGVNQPQHF
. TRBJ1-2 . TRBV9 TGTGCCAGCAGCCCTTCAATAAGTAACTATGGCTACACCTTC CASSPSISNYGYTF
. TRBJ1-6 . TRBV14 TGTGCCAGCAGCCAAGAAGCAAGCCATTCACCCCTCCACTTT CASSQEASHSPLHF
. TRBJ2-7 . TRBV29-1 TGCAGCGTTGTTTTCCCTCCCTCCTACGAGCAGTACTTC CSVVFPPSYEQYF
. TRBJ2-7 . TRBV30 TGTGCCTGGAGTGTAAAGGGAAGGGATGACGAGCAGTACTTC CAWSVKGRDDEQYF
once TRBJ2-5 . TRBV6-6 TGTGCCAGCAGTTACTCTCGGGAGACCCAGTACTTC CASSYSRETQYF